This TCR beta chain was documented in a study of shared clonotypes between healthy human individuals. As defined, naive CD8 cells were CD45RO-negative and positively selected for CCR7, with terminally differentiated effector memory CD45RA+ cells excluded. Libraries were prepared by immunoSEQ multiplex PCR; TCRdb keeps only in-frame clonotypes and omits some of them. The data show about 2.1 million clones, around 95% seen once. Input material: naive CD8+ T cells from PBMCs. This clonotype was sampled from a man aged 18-30 years in good health. Some clones in this sample may be carry-over from other donors' samples.

The CDR3 DNA follows: TGTGCCAGCAGTTATGAGGGGCTGGCTGAAAAACTGTTTTTT. Translated, it gives CASSYEGLAEKLFF. The rearrangement links TRBV6-5 to TRBJ1-4; D perhaps matches TRBD1 (5 bases). This CDR3 is built from 14 residues. Germline V gene sequence: CDR1 MNHEY, CDR2 SVGAGI. Trimming took 3 bases from V and 7 from J, leaving 12 bases between them.